A selection of T cell receptor beta chains follows, all from one sample in a study of memory CD4+ T cells and cytomegalovirus serostatus. Produced via immunoSEQ multiplex PCR; TCRdb's table is partial and in-frame only. Here the sample spans 40,000 to 60,000 clones, roughly 78% being singletons. The sequenced material came from memory CD4+ T cells from blood. The source is an adult in good health and CMV-seronegative. Both conserved end residues are part of each CDR3. D genes are given only for firm matches. Expanded clones get a size class; other rows say once, few or many, or leave the size out.

d_call: TRBD1; clone_size: .; v_call: TRBV15; j_call: TRBJ1-6; cdr3_nt: TGTGCCACCAGCAGGACCAGACAGGGTTCCTATAATTCACCCCTCCACTTT; cdr3_aa: CATSRTRQGSYNSPLHF
d_call: TRBD1; clone_size: .; v_call: TRBV30; j_call: TRBJ1-5; cdr3_nt: TGTGCCTGGAGGCCCGGGACAGCTAGCAATCAGCCCCAGCATTTT; cdr3_aa: CAWRPGTASNQPQHF
d_call: .; clone_size: .; v_call: TRBV30; j_call: TRBJ1-4; cdr3_nt: TGTGCCTGGAGTTTCGGTGGAAACGGGGAAAAACTGTTTTTT; cdr3_aa: CAWSFGGNGEKLFF
d_call: TRBD1; clone_size: .; v_call: TRBV9; j_call: TRBJ2-7; cdr3_nt: TGTGCCAGCAGCCGGGACAGTTACGAGCAGTACTTC; cdr3_aa: CASSRDSYEQYF
d_call: TRBD2; clone_size: .; v_call: TRBV6-1; j_call: TRBJ2-7; cdr3_nt: TGTGCCAGCAGTGCCCCGGGAGGGGGGATCTACGAGCAGTACTTC; cdr3_aa: CASSAPGGGIYEQYF
d_call: TRBD2; clone_size: .; v_call: TRBV5-1; j_call: TRBJ2-3; cdr3_nt: TGCGCCAGCAGCTCGACTAGCGGGGGGGATACGCAGTATTTT; cdr3_aa: CASSSTSGGDTQYF
d_call: TRBD2; clone_size: few; v_call: TRBV2; j_call: TRBJ2-1; cdr3_nt: TGTGCCAGCAGTAAACTGACTAGCGGGAATTACAATGAGCAGTTCTTC; cdr3_aa: CASSKLTSGNYNEQFF
d_call: TRBD2; clone_size: .; v_call: TRBV23-1; j_call: TRBJ2-3; cdr3_nt: TGCGCCAGCAGTCGAGCGGGAGACGGGACAGATACGCAGTATTTT; cdr3_aa: CASSRAGDGTDTQYF
d_call: .; clone_size: .; v_call: TRBV30; j_call: TRBJ1-2; cdr3_nt: TGTGCCTGGAGTGTAGTCGACAGTAACTATGGCTACACCTTC; cdr3_aa: CAWSVVDSNYGYTF
d_call: TRBD1; clone_size: .; v_call: TRBV7-9; j_call: TRBJ1-5; cdr3_nt: TGTGCCAGCAGCTTCGGTCGGGACAGGGGACCCAATCAGCCCCAGCATTTT; cdr3_aa: CASSFGRDRGPNQPQHF
d_call: .; clone_size: .; v_call: TRBV6-5; j_call: TRBJ2-5; cdr3_nt: TGTGCCAGCAGTTACCTACAGGGGAGGAAGGAGACCCAGTACTTC; cdr3_aa: CASSYLQGRKETQYF
d_call: .; clone_size: few; v_call: TRBV30; j_call: TRBJ1-1; cdr3_nt: TGTGCCTGGAGTTTGGACAGCGGAAACACTGAAGCTTTCTTT; cdr3_aa: CAWSLDSGNTEAFF
d_call: .; clone_size: .; v_call: TRBV5-1; j_call: TRBJ2-2; cdr3_nt: TGCGCCAGCAGCTTGGGACAGTTGAACACCGGGGAGCTGTTTTTT; cdr3_aa: CASSLGQLNTGELFF
d_call: .; clone_size: .; v_call: TRBV5-8; j_call: TRBJ2-6; cdr3_nt: TGTGCCAGCAGCTCCTCGGGCAGTCGCTCTGGGGCCAACGTCCTGACTTTC; cdr3_aa: CASSSSGSRSGANVLTF
d_call: .; clone_size: .; v_call: TRBV2; j_call: TRBJ1-6; cdr3_nt: TGTGCCAGCAGTGAAGAACGGGTTCAAAATTCACCCCTCCACTTT; cdr3_aa: CASSEERVQNSPLHF
d_call: .; clone_size: few; v_call: TRBV7-2; j_call: TRBJ2-7; cdr3_nt: TGTGCCAGCAGCTTTCAGAGAGATTCGTACGAGCAGTACTTC; cdr3_aa: CASSFQRDSYEQYF
d_call: TRBD2; clone_size: .; v_call: TRBV4-2; j_call: TRBJ2-2; cdr3_nt: TGTGCCAGCAGCAAGGGACTAGCGGTACCTATGCTGTTTTTT; cdr3_aa: CASSKGLAVPMLFF
d_call: .; clone_size: once; v_call: TRBV5-1; j_call: TRBJ2-3; cdr3_nt: TGCGCCAGCAGCTTGGGAAGCGGTTCCGACCTAGATACGCAGTATTTT; cdr3_aa: CASSLGSGSDLDTQYF
d_call: .; clone_size: .; v_call: TRBV27; j_call: TRBJ1-2; cdr3_nt: TGTGCCAGCAGTTCCTTCACAGCCTATGGCTACACCTTC; cdr3_aa: CASSSFTAYGYTF
d_call: .; clone_size: .; v_call: TRBV11-2; j_call: TRBJ2-3; cdr3_nt: TGTGCCAGCAGCTTAACAACCGGTTTCCTGGGCACAGATACGCAGTATTTT; cdr3_aa: CASSLTTGFLGTDTQYF
d_call: TRBD2; clone_size: .; v_call: TRBV4-1; j_call: TRBJ2-3; cdr3_nt: TGCGCCAGCAGCCAAGGCGAACTAGCGGGACGACATACGCAGTATTTT; cdr3_aa: CASSQGELAGRHTQYF
d_call: .; clone_size: .; v_call: TRBV25-1; j_call: TRBJ1-2; cdr3_nt: TGTGCCAGCAGTGATACAGGGTCCCCCCTCTATGGCTACACCTTC; cdr3_aa: CASSDTGSPLYGYTF
d_call: .; clone_size: .; v_call: TRBV2; j_call: TRBJ2-5; cdr3_nt: TGTGCCAGCAGTGAAACGGGGGTTTTTCGGGGAGAACGAGAGACCCAGTACTTC; cdr3_aa: CASSETGVFRGERETQYF
d_call: .; clone_size: .; v_call: TRBV11-2; j_call: TRBJ1-1; cdr3_nt: TGTGCCAGCAGCTTAGACCGACAGCGGCGAGCTTTCTTT; cdr3_aa: CASSLDRQRRAFF
d_call: .; clone_size: .; v_call: TRBV2; j_call: TRBJ2-7; cdr3_nt: TGTGCCAGCAGCCTACAGGGATCCTACGAGCAGTACTTC; cdr3_aa: CASSLQGSYEQYF
d_call: .; clone_size: .; v_call: TRBV29-1; j_call: TRBJ2-5; cdr3_nt: TGCAGCGCCGGGGCTCTGGGGGAGACCCAGTACTTC; cdr3_aa: CSAGALGETQYF
d_call: .; clone_size: .; v_call: TRBV19; j_call: TRBJ2-3; cdr3_nt: TGTGCCTCCTCCGGCAACAGGGGCACAGATACGCAGTATTTT; cdr3_aa: CASSGNRGTDTQYF
d_call: .; clone_size: once; v_call: TRBV6-5; j_call: TRBJ2-3; cdr3_nt: TGTGCCAGCGGCGAAACAGGGCAAAGCACAGATACGCAGTATTTT; cdr3_aa: CASGETGQSTDTQYF
d_call: .; clone_size: .; v_call: TRBV2; j_call: TRBJ2-5; cdr3_nt: TGTGCCAGCAGCCCCCGTACCGCAACCGAGACCCAGTACTTC; cdr3_aa: CASSPRTATETQYF
d_call: TRBD1; clone_size: .; v_call: TRBV6-1; j_call: TRBJ2-2; cdr3_nt: TGTGCCAGCAGTGAATTTGGACAGGGGATACCCGGGGAGCTGTTTTTT; cdr3_aa: CASSEFGQGIPGELFF
d_call: .; clone_size: .; v_call: TRBV7-9; j_call: TRBJ1-2; cdr3_nt: TGTGCCAGCAGCCTTACCCAGGGCGACGGCTACACCTTC; cdr3_aa: CASSLTQGDGYTF
d_call: TRBD1; clone_size: .; v_call: TRBV11-3; j_call: TRBJ2-3; cdr3_nt: TGTGCCAGCAGCCAGGGCGTGGGACAGGGAATAGATACGCAGTATTTT; cdr3_aa: CASSQGVGQGIDTQYF
d_call: TRBD2; clone_size: .; v_call: TRBV2; j_call: TRBJ2-5; cdr3_nt: TGTGCCAGCAGCCCAAGGACTAGCCAAGAGACCCAGTACTTC; cdr3_aa: CASSPRTSQETQYF
d_call: .; clone_size: .; v_call: TRBV11-2; j_call: TRBJ2-6; cdr3_nt: TGTGCCAGCAGCTTAATTGTACTCTCTGGGGCCAACGTCCTGACTTTC; cdr3_aa: CASSLIVLSGANVLTF
d_call: .; clone_size: .; v_call: TRBV27; j_call: TRBJ1-5; cdr3_nt: TGTGCCAGCAGTTTTACAGGTCCCTGGGGCAATCAGCCCCAGCATTTT; cdr3_aa: CASSFTGPWGNQPQHF
d_call: .; clone_size: once; v_call: TRBV7-2; j_call: TRBJ2-3; cdr3_nt: TGTGCCAGCAGCTTAGGCCTAGTTGTAGATACGCAGTATTTT; cdr3_aa: CASSLGLVVDTQYF
d_call: .; clone_size: few; v_call: TRBV6-6; j_call: TRBJ2-1; cdr3_nt: TGTGCCAGCAGCCCTTCTAACAATGAGCAGTTCTTC; cdr3_aa: CASSPSNNEQFF
d_call: TRBD2; clone_size: once; v_call: TRBV7-8; j_call: TRBJ2-3; cdr3_nt: TGTGCCAGCAGCTCCCTACTAGCGAGACATACAGATACGCAGTATTTT; cdr3_aa: CASSSLLARHTDTQYF
d_call: .; clone_size: .; v_call: TRBV5-1; j_call: TRBJ2-5; cdr3_nt: TGCGCCAGCAGCCCTTGGCAATTAGGGGAGACCCAGTACTTC; cdr3_aa: CASSPWQLGETQYF
d_call: .; clone_size: .; v_call: TRBV19; j_call: TRBJ2-5; cdr3_nt: TGTGCCAGTAGTATAACCGGGCCTGGGGAAGAGACCCAGTACTTC; cdr3_aa: CASSITGPGEETQYF